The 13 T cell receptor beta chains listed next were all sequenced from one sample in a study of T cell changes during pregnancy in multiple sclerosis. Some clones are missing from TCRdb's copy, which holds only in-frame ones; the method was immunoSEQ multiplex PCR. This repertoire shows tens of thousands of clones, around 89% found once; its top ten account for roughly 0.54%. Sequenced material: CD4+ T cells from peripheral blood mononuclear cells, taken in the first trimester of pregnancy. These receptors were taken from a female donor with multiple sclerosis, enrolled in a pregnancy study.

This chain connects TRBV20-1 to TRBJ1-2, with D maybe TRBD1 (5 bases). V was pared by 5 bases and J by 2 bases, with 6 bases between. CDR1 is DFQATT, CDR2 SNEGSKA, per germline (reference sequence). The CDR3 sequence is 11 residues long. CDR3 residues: CSAGGNYGYTF. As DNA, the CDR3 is TGCAGTGCTGGGGGGAACTATGGCTACACCTTC.

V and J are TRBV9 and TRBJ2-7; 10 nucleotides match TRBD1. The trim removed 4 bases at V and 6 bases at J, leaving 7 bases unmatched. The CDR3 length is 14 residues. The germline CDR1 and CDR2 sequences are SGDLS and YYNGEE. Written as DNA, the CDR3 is TGTGCCAGCAGCATTGGACAGGGGGACTTCGAGCAGTACTTC. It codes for CASSIGQGDFEQYF.

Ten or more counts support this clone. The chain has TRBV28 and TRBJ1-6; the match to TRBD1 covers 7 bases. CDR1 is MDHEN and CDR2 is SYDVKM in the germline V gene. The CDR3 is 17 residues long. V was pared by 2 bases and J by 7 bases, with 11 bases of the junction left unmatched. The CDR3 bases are TGTGCCAGCAGTTTAGGACGCAAGGGGGCTTTGAATTCACCCCTCCACTTT. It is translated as CASSLGRKGALNSPLHF.

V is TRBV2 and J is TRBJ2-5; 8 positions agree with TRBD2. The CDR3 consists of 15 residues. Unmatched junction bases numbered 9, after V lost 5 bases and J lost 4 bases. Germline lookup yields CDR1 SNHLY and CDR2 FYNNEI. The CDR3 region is CASSLGAGGGETQYF. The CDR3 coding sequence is TGTGCCAGCAGTTTAGGGGCGGGGGGTGGAGAGACCCAGTACTTC.

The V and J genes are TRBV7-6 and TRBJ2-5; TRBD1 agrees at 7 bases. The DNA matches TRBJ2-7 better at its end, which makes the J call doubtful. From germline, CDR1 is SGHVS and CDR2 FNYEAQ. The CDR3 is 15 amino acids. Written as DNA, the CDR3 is TGTGCCAGCAGCCCAGGGACAGCCTCCACCTACGAGCAGTACTTC. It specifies CASSPGTASTYEQYF.

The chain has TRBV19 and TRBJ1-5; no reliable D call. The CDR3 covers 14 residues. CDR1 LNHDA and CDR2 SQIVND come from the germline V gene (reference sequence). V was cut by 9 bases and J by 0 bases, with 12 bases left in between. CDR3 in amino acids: CASWAGNSNQPQHF. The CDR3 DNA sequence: TGTGCCAGCTGGGCGGGAAATAGCAATCAGCCCCAGCATTTT.

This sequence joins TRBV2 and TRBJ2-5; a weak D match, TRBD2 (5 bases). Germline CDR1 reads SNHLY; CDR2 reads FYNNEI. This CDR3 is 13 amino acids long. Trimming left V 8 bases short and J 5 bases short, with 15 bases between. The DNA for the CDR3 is TGTGCCAGCGAGAATGGCCGCGGGGAGACCCAGTACTTC. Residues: CASENGRGETQYF. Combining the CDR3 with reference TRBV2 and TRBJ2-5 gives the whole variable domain EPEVTQTPSHQVTQMGQEVILRCVPISNHLYFYWYRQILGQKVEFLVSFYNNEISEKSEIFDDQFSVERPDGSNFTLKIRSTKLEDSAMYFCASENGRGETQYFGPGTRLLVL.

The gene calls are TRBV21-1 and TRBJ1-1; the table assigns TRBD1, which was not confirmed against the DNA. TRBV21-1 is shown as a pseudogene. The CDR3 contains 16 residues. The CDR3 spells CASSGPTGVVDTEAFF. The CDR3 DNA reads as TGTGCCAGCAGCGGGCCGACAGGAGTAGTGGACACTGAAGCTTTCTTT.

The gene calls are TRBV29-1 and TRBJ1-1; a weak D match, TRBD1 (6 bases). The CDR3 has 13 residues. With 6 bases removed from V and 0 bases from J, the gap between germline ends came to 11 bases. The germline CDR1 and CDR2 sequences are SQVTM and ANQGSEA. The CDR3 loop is CSVERDMNTEAFF. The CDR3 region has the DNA TGCAGCGTCGAAAGGGACATGAACACTGAAGCTTTCTTT.

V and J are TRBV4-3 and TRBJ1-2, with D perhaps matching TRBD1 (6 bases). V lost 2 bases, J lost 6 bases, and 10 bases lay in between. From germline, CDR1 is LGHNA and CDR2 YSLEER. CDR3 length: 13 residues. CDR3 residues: CASSQQGLHGYTF. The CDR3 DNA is TGCGCCAGCAGCCAACAGGGGCTGCATGGCTACACCTTC.

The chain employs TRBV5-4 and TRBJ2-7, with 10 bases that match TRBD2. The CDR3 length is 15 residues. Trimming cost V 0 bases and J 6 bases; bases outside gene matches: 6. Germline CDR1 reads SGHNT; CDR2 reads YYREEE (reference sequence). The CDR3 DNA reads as TGTGCCAGCAGCTTGGGGCTAGCGGGAGATGGCGAGCAGTACTTC. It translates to CASSLGLAGDGEQYF.

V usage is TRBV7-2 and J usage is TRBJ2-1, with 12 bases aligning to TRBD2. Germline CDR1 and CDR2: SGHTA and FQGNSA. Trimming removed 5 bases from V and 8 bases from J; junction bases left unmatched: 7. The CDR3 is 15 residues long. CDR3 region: CASSPGLAGRYEQFF. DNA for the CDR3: TGTGCCAGCAGCCCCGGACTAGCGGGGAGGTATGAGCAGTTCTTC.

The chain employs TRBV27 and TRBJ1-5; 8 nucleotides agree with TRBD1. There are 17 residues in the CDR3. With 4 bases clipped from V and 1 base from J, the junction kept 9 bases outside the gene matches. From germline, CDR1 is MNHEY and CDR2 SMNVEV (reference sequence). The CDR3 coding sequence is TGTGCCAGCAGTTCCCCGGACAGGGACACCAGCAATCAGCCCCAGCATTTT. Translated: CASSSPDRDTSNQPQHF.